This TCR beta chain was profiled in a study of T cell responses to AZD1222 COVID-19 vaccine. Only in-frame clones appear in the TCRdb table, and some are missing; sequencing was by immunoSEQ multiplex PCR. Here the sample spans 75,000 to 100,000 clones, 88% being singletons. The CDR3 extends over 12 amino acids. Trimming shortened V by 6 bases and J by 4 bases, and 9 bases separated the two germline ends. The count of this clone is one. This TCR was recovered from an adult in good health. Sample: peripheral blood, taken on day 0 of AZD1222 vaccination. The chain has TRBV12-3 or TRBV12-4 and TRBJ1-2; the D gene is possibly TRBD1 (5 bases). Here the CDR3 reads CASRPGTYGYTF. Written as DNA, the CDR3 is TGTGCCAGCAGACCTGGGACCTATGGCTACACCTTC.